The 27 T cell receptor beta chains presented below share a single source sample, sequenced in a study of CXCR3-negative and CXCR3-positive naive CD8 T cells. TRB cDNA libraries were made by UMI-labeled 5' RACE. Each CDR3 protein gets one entry in TCRdb, which reprocessed the 5' RACE reads and gives no DNA. In total, the table holds 55,000 to 65,000 distinct CDR3 sequences. The sequenced material came from naive CXCR3- CD8+ T cells from blood. Stated subset: CD45RO-CCR7+CD27+CD95- naive CD8+ T cells lacking CXCR3 (TNR3-). These receptors all stem from a human donor in good health. Some clones in this sample may be carry-over from other donors' samples.

The chain has TRBV2 and TRBJ2-1; TCRdb calls TRBD2, which cannot be checked without DNA. The germline gives CDR1 SNHLY, CDR2 FYNNEI. This CDR3 is 14 amino acids long. CDR3 sequence: CASNRGVGYNEQFF.

This chain links TRBV4-3 with TRBJ2-7; TCRdb's D call, TRBD1, is unchecked because there is no DNA. Germline assignment: CDR1 LGHNA and CDR2 YSLEER. The CDR3 is 14 residues long. The CDR3 reads CASSQDAGTYEQYF.

This chain uses TRBV25-1 with TRBJ2-5; TCRdb lists TRBD1, though no DNA is available to test this call. The CDR3 extends over 16 amino acids. The germline V gene encodes CDR1 MGHDK and CDR2 SYGVNS. CDR3 protein: CASSPVVDREQETQYF.

The chain joins TRBV20-1 to TRBJ2-1; with no DNA, the TCRdb D assignment of TRBD2 cannot be verified. Germline CDR1 is DFQATT and CDR2 is SNEGSKA (reference sequence). The CDR3 loop spans 15 amino acids. CDR3 protein: CSARDIASGTNEQFF.

This chain uses TRBV7-9 with TRBJ2-5; TCRdb lists TRBD1, though no DNA is available to test this call. There are 14 residues in the CDR3. CDR1 and CDR2 from the germline V gene are SEHNR and FQNEAQ (reference sequence). This CDR3 is CASSSLDSGETQYF.

The V gene is TRBV4-3, the J gene TRBJ2-7; without DNA, the TCRdb call of TRBD1 cannot be checked. CDR1 LGHNA and CDR2 YSLEER come from the germline V gene. The CDR3 is made up of 15 amino acids. This CDR3 is CASSHARDSIYEQYF.

The V gene is TRBV2, the J gene TRBJ2-7; TCRdb reports TRBD1, a call that lacks DNA to check it against. The CDR3 has 14 amino acids. CDR1 SNHLY and CDR2 FYNNEI come from the germline V gene. The CDR3 here is CASSEGGQNYEQYF.

This chain joins TRBV5-6 and TRBJ2-3. Germline V lookup: CDR1 SGHDT, CDR2 YYEEEE. The CDR3 has 14 amino acids. CDR3 sequence: CASSFAGSTDTQYF. Combining the CDR3 with reference TRBV5-6 and TRBJ2-3 gives the whole variable domain DAGVTQSPTHLIKTRGQQVTLRCSPKSGHDTVSWYQQALGQGPQFIFQYYEEEERQRGNFPDRFSGHQFPNYSSELNVNALLLGDSALYLCASSFAGSTDTQYFGPGTRLTVL.

The chain uses TRBV29-1 and TRBJ1-4; TCRdb outputs TRBD1, but without DNA this stays unchecked. The CDR3 covers 15 residues. Germline V lookup: CDR1 SQVTM, CDR2 ANQGSEA. CDR3 amino acids: CSVEGTTGANEKLFF.

The gene calls are TRBV7-6 and TRBJ2-7; the D call from TCRdb, TRBD2, cannot be confirmed without DNA. CDR3 length: 15 residues. The germline CDR1 and CDR2 sequences are SGHVS and FNYEAQ. The CDR3 reads CASSLGGTSNYEQYF.

The chain combines TRBV7-3 with TRBJ2-7. The CDR3 has 14 residues. Germline assignment: CDR1 SGHTA and CDR2 FQGTGA. Here the CDR3 reads CASSPSGFSNEQYF.

V is TRBV5-1 and J is TRBJ2-3. The CDR3 covers 14 residues. Germline V gene sequence: CDR1 SGHRS, CDR2 YFSETQ. CDR3 loop: CASSLERIADTQYF.

The J gene is TRBJ2-7, the V gene TRBV7-9. The germline V gene has CDR1 SEHNR and CDR2 FQNEAQ (reference sequence). This CDR3 region has 16 residues. CDR3 in amino acids: CASSPDIVRSSYEQYF. The full variable domain, completed using reference TRBV7-9 and TRBJ2-7, is DTGVSQNPRHKITKRGQNVTFRCDPISEHNRLYWYRQTLGQGPEFLTYFQNEAQLEKSRLLSDRFSAERPKGSFSTLEIQRTEQGDSAMYLCASSPDIVRSSYEQYFGPGTRLTVT.

The CDR3 spells CASSFFSRSGETQYF. This sequence joins TRBV28 and TRBJ2-5. The CDR3 spans 15 residues. The germline gives CDR1 MDHEN, CDR2 SYDVKM.

The V gene is TRBV2, the J gene TRBJ2-3; TCRdb gives TRBD1 as the D gene, but with no DNA this cannot be confirmed. The germline CDR1 and CDR2 sequences are SNHLY and FYNNEI. The CDR3 loop spans 16 amino acids. CDR3: CASRRTGALGADTQYF. Full variable domain (remainder filled in from reference TRBV2 and TRBJ2-3): EPEVTQTPSHQVTQMGQEVILRCVPISNHLYFYWYRQILGQKVEFLVSFYNNEISEKSEIFDDQFSVERPDGSNFTLKIRSTKLEDSAMYFCASRRTGALGADTQYFGPGTRLTVL.

V usage is TRBV7-6 and J usage is TRBJ2-5; the TRBD2 assignment by TCRdb is unverifiable without DNA. Germline loops: CDR1 SGHVS, CDR2 FNYEAQ. CDR3 length: 14 residues. CDR3 amino acids: CASYPGTPDETQYF. The full variable domain, its missing parts supplied by reference TRBV7-6 and TRBJ2-5, is GAGVSQSPRYKVTKRGQDVALRCDPISGHVSLYWYRQALGQGPEFLTYFNYEAQQDKSGLPNDRFSAERPEGSISTLTIQRTEQRDSAMYRCASYPGTPDETQYFGPGTRLLVL.

The CDR3 reads CASSLAGNYGYTF. J is TRBJ1-2 and V is TRBV13. CDR1 is PRHDT and CDR2 is FYEKMQ in the germline V gene (reference sequence). The CDR3 runs 13 residues.

The chain links TRBV4-3 to TRBJ1-1; the TCRdb call, TRBD1, lacks DNA for checking. The germline V gene encodes CDR1 LGHNA and CDR2 YSLEER. CDR3 length: 13 amino acids. The CDR3 protein is CASSQDWDGEAFF.

The J gene is TRBJ2-2, the V gene TRBV11-2. This CDR3 is built from 14 residues. CDR1 is SGHAT and CDR2 is FQNNGV in the germline V gene. The CDR3 spells CASSLEQYTGELFF.

The chain is built from TRBV12-3 or TRBV12-4 and TRBJ2-1; TCRdb designates TRBD2, a call that cannot be tested without DNA. This CDR3 has 15 residues. This chain's CDR3 is CASSPSGGLYNEQFF.

V is TRBV29-1 and J is TRBJ2-2; the TCRdb D gene call, TRBD2, has no DNA to confirm it. The CDR3 runs to 15 residues. Per the germline V gene, CDR1 is SQVTM and CDR2 is ANQGSEA. The CDR3 sequence: CSVMASGANTGELFF.

V gene TRBV5-1 combines with J gene TRBJ2-7; checking the TCRdb D call of TRBD2 is not possible without DNA. Germline CDR1 reads SGHRS; CDR2 reads YFSETQ. The CDR3 loop spans 16 amino acids. This chain's CDR3 is CASSLVLRDGNLEQYF. Complete variable domain (other parts from reference TRBV5-1 and TRBJ2-7): KAGVTQTPRYLIKTRGQQVTLSCSPISGHRSVSWYQQTPGQGLQFLFEYFSETQRNKGNFPGRFSGRQFSNSRSEMNVSTLELGDSALYLCASSLVLRDGNLEQYFGPGTRLTVT.

The chain employs TRBV7-6 and TRBJ1-1; TCRdb's D gene call, TRBD1, goes unchecked for lack of DNA. The CDR3 has 16 residues. The V gene's germline CDR1 is SGHVS and CDR2 FNYEAQ. The CDR3 is CASSLKDRGFVAEAFF.

The rearrangement joins TRBV21-1 to TRBJ2-7; as DNA is missing, the TRBD2 call by TCRdb cannot be tested. TRBV21-1 is tagged as a pseudogene. The CDR3 loop spans 18 amino acids. CDR3: CASSKARAGREGSNEQYF.

This chain uses TRBV12-3 or TRBV12-4 with TRBJ1-1; TCRdb designates TRBD1, a call that cannot be tested without DNA. The CDR3 runs to 15 residues. This CDR3 is CASSFIFRGNTEAFF.

The J gene is TRBJ2-1, the V gene TRBV9. Germline V gene lookup returns CDR1 SGDLS and CDR2 YYNGEE. The CDR3 is made up of 13 amino acids. The CDR3 spells CASSSGPYNEQFF.

The chain uses TRBV7-6 and TRBJ2-3; TCRdb's D call of TRBD1 is untestable without DNA. The CDR3 is 15 residues long. Germline V gene data show CDR1 as SGHVS and CDR2 as FNYEAQ. The CDR3 is CASSLEEGEWDTQYF.